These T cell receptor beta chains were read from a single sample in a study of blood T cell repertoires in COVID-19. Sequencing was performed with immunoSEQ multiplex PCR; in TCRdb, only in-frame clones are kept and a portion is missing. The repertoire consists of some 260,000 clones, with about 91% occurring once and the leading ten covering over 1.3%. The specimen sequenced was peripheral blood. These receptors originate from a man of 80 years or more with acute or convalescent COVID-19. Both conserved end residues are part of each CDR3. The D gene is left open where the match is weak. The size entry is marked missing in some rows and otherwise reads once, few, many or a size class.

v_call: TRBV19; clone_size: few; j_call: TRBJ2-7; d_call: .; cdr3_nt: TGTGCCAGTAGTCCGACAGTGTGGTCATACGAGCAGTACTTC; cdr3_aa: CASSPTVWSYEQYF
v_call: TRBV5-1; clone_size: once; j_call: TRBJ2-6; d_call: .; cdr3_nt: TGCGCCAGCAGCGAGGGACCGGGGGTGGCCAACGTCCTGACTTTC; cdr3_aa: CASSEGPGVANVLTF
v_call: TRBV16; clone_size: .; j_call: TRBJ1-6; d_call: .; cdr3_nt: TGTGCCAGCAGCCAATCGAGGAGCGGCGAGAGGACCCTCCACTTT; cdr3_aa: CASSQSRSGERTLHF
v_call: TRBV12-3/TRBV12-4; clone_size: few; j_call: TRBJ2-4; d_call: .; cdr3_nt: TGTGCCAGCAGGCCGGGACTCAAGTACTTC; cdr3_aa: CASRPGLKYF
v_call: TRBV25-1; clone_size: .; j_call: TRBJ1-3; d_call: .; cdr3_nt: TGTGCCAGCAGCGAGCTGATCGGAAACACCATATATTTT; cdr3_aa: CASSELIGNTIYF
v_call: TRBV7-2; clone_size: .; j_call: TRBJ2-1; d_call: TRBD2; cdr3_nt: TGTGCCAGCAGTTCAGTAGCGGGAGCCTACAATGAGCAGTTCTTC; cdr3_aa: CASSSVAGAYNEQFF
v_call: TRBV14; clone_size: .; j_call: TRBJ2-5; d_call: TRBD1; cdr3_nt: TGTGCCAGCAGCCAAGATTCTACAGGGGCGACCCAGTACTTC; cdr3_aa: CASSQDSTGATQYF
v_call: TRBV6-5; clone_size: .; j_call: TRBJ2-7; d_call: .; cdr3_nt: TGTGCCAGCAGTTACTCTGGGCAGGTCAAAGCCTACGAGCAGTACTTC; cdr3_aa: CASSYSGQVKAYEQYF
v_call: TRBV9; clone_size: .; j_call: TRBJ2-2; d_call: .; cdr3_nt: TGTGCCAGCAGCCCCAGGTCTACTAGATGGATTGGGGAGCTGTTTTTT; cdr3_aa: CASSPRSTRWIGELFF
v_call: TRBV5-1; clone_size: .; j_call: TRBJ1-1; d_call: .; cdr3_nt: TGCGCCAGCAGCTTTAGCGGGGTCACTGAAGCTTTCTTT; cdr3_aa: CASSFSGVTEAFF
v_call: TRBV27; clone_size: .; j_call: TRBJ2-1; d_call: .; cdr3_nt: TGTGCCAGCAGTTCCCTCCTCGACACCCTCAATGAGCAGTTCTTC; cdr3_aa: CASSSLLDTLNEQFF
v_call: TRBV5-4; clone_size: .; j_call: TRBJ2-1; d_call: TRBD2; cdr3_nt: TGTGCCAGCAGCTTGCGACTAGCGGGAAATGAGCAGTTCTTC; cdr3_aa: CASSLRLAGNEQFF
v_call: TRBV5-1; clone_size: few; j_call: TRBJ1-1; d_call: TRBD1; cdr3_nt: TGCGCCAGCAGCCCGACTACAGGGGGCACTGAAGCTTTCTTT; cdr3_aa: CASSPTTGGTEAFF
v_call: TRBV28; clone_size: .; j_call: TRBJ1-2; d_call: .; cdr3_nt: TGTGCCAGCAGCCCACCCGGGGGGCGGGTCTATGGCTACACCTTC; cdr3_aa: CASSPPGGRVYGYTF
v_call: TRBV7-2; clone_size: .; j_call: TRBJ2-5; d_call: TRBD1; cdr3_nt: TGTGCCAGCAGCTTAAGCGGGACAGGGGAAGAGACCCAGTACTTC; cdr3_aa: CASSLSGTGEETQYF
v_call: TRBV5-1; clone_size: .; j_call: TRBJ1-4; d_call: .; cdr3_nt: TGCGCCAGCAGCTTGGGGGGAACCCCCAGCGGGGAAAAACTGTTTTTT; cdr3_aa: CASSLGGTPSGEKLFF
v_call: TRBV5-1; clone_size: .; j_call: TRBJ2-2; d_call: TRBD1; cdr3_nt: TGCGCCAGCAGCTCACAGGGGATAGGCACCGGGGAGCTGTTTTTT; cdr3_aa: CASSSQGIGTGELFF
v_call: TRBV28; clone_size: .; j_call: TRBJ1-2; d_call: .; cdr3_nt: TGTGCCAGCAGTCAAAGCGGTCGTAACTATGGCTACACCTTC; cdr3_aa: CASSQSGRNYGYTF
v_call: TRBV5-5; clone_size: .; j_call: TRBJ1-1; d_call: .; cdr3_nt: TGTGCCAGCAGCTTGGTCGGGGTTAACACTGAAGCTTTCTTT; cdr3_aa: CASSLVGVNTEAFF
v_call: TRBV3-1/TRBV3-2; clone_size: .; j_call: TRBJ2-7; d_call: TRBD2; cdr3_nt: TGTGCCAGCAGTGGGACTAGCGGTTCCTACGAGCAGTACTTC; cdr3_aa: CASSGTSGSYEQYF
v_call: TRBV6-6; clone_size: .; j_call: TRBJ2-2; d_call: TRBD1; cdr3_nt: TGTGCCAGCAGTTGGGACAGGGGGCGCCCCGGGGAGCTGTTTTTT; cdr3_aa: CASSWDRGRPGELFF
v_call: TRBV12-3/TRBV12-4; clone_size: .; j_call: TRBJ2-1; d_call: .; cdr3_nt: TGTGCCAGCAGTGGACAGTCCTACAATGAGCAGTTCTTC; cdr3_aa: CASSGQSYNEQFF
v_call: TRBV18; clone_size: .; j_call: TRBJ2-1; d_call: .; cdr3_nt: TGTGCCAGCTCACCACAACAGGGTTACAATGAGCAGTTCTTC; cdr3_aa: CASSPQQGYNEQFF
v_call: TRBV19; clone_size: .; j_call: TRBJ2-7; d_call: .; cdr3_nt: TGTGCCAGTAGTCTCGGACTGGAACCCTACGAGCAGTACTTC; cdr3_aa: CASSLGLEPYEQYF
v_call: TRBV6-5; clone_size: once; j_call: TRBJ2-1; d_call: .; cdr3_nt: TGTGCCAGCAGCACGCGGAGGTCCTCCTACAATGAGCAGTTCTTC; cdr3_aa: CASSTRRSSYNEQFF